Below are 5 T cell receptor beta chains sequenced from a single sample in a study of human T cells and chemical hapten exposure. TCRdb re-derived calls from the 5' RACE reads in MiXCR, one entry per CDR3 protein. Here the sample spans 80,000 or so distinct CDR3 sequences, more than 15% being singletons. Unseparated into fractions, whole blood served as the source from which total RNA was extracted. The receptors shown here come from a female donor in good health.

This clonotype showed up just a few times. The chain has TRBV5-4 and TRBJ2-6; D is ambiguous. The V gene lost 4 bases and the J gene lost 2 bases, with 16 bases spanning the gap. Germline CDR1 reads SGHNT; CDR2 reads YYREEE (reference sequence). CDR3 length: 17 amino acids. CDR3 loop: CASSPNGRVAGANVLTF. DNA of the CDR3: TGTGCCAGCAGCCCGAACGGAAGGGTCGCTGGGGCCAACGTCCTGACTTTC. Variable domain in full (rest from reference TRBV5-4 and TRBJ2-6): ETGVTQSPTHLIKTRGQQVTLRCSSQSGHNTVSWYQQALGQGPQFIFQYYREEENGRGNFPPRFSGLQFPNYSSELNVNALELDDSALYLCASSPNGRVAGANVLTFGAGSRLTVL.

Only a few counts were recorded for this clonotype. The chain links TRBV19 to TRBJ1-5; 8 nucleotides match TRBD1. The V gene end was trimmed by 4 bases and the J gene end by 7 bases; junction bases not matched to a gene: 9. The CDR3 is 15 residues long. Germline V gene data show CDR1 as LNHDA and CDR2 as SQIVND (reference sequence). The CDR3 DNA reads as TGTGCCAGTAGTACCGGGGGGGGGACAGGACAGCCCCAGCATTTT. Protein: CASSTGGGTGQPQHF.

In its sample, this clonotype was seen many times. The chain is built from TRBV3-1 and TRBJ2-4, with D perhaps TRBD2 (6 bases). Trimming stripped 0 bases from V and 12 bases from J, with 12 bases between. The CDR3 length is 13 residues. Germline values: CDR1 LGHDT, CDR2 YNNKEL (reference sequence). CDR3 loop: CASSQEGGANQYF. The CDR3 DNA reads as TGTGCCAGCAGCCAAGAGGGCGGGGCGAATCAGTACTTC.

This clonotype came up a few times. The chain is built from TRBV18 and TRBJ1-1; D is perhaps TRBD1 (5 bases). Germline V gene sequence: CDR1 KGHSH, CDR2 LQKENI. The CDR3 covers 13 residues. Trimming took 3 bases from V and 5 from J, leaving 10 bases between them. The CDR3 DNA is TGTGCCAGCTCACCTACACAGGATACTGAAGCTTTCTTT. This sequence encodes CASSPTQDTEAFF. Filled out from reference TRBV18 and TRBJ1-1, the complete variable domain reads NAGVMQNPRHLVRRRGQEARLRCSPMKGHSHVYWYRQLPEEGLKFMVYLQKENIIDESGMPKERFSAEFPKEGPSILRIQQVVRGDSAAYFCASSPTQDTEAFFGQGTRLTVV.

The chain is built from TRBV30 and TRBJ1-2; TRBD1 is a possible D gene (6 bases). In germline, CDR1 is GTSNPN, CDR2 SVGIG (reference sequence). Between the trimmed V and J ends, which lost 0 bases and 3 bases, there was a span of 20 bases. The length of the CDR3 is 17 residues. CDR3 in amino acids: CAWSVKRQVVLDYGYTF. For the CDR3, the DNA is TGTGCCTGGAGTGTAAAAAGACAGGTGGTCTTGGACTATGGCTACACCTTC.